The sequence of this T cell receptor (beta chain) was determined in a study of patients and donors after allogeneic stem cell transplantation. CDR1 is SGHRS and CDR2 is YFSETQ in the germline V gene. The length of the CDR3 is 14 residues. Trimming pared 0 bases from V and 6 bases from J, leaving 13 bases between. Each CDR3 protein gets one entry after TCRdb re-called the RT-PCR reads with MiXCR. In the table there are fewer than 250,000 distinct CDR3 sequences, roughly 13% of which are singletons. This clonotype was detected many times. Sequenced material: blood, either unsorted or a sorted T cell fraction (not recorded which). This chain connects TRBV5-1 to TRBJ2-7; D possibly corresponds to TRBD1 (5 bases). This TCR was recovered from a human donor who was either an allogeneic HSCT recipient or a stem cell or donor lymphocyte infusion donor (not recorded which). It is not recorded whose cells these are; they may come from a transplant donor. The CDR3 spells CASSLVQGYGEQYF. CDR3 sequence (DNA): TGCGCCAGCAGCTTGGTGCAGGGCTATGGCGAGCAGTACTTC.